This T cell receptor (beta chain) derives from a study of control samples from healthy donors and cancer patients. Germline-derived CDR1 and CDR2 are SNHLY and FYNNEI. This CDR3 region has 13 residues. Between the trimmed V and J ends, which lost 6 bases and 4 bases, there was a span of 10 bases. Data came from immunoSEQ multiplex PCR; TCRdb stores just in-frame clones and leaves some out. The table shows fewer than 300,000 clones, with over 75% occurring only once. The V call is TRBV2, the J call TRBJ1-5; D ambiguous. The receptor comes from a woman aged 55-75 years with lung cancer. Sequencing was performed on PBMCs. The DNA for the CDR3 is TGTGCCAGCAGCGACAACCTGAATCAGCCCCAGCATTTT. It translates to CASSDNLNQPQHF.